These 23 T cell receptor beta chains were sequenced from one sample in a study of blood T cell repertoires in COVID-19. Profiled with immunoSEQ multiplex PCR; TCRdb holds only in-frame clones, not every one. Of around 100,000 clones in the sample, more than 80% were seen once. The sequenced material came from peripheral blood. The receptors come from a woman between 55 and 75 years old with acute or convalescent COVID-19.

This chain joins TRBV1 and TRBJ1-4. TRBV1 constitutes a pseudogene. The length of the CDR3 is 16 residues. CDR3 DNA sequence: TGCACCAGCAGCCAGGGCTTCGGGGATACGAGGGAAAAACTGTTTTTT. As protein: CTSSQGFGDTREKLFF.

This chain links TRBV3-1 (or the pseudogene TRBV3-2) with TRBJ1-5; D unresolved. V lost 0 bases and J 0 bases, leaving 12 bases between the germline ends. CDR1 LGHDT and CDR2 YNNKEL come from the germline V gene (reference sequence). This CDR3 is built from 17 residues. The CDR3 loop is CASSQEIGRVSNQPQHF. The DNA of the CDR3 is TGTGCCAGCAGCCAAGAAATCGGTCGAGTTAGCAATCAGCCCCAGCATTTT.

The chain recombines TRBV3-1 (or the pseudogene TRBV3-2) with TRBJ2-2, with D tentatively TRBD1 (6 bases). The germline V gene encodes CDR1 LGHDT and CDR2 YNNKEL (reference sequence). The CDR3 sequence is 16 residues long. Trimming took 4 bases from V and 5 from J, leaving 17 bases between them. CDR3 DNA: TGTGCCAGCAGCCCCCCTGCCGGGACACTAACCGGGGAGCTGTTTTTT. Translated: CASSPPAGTLTGELFF.

The chain is built from TRBV5-4 and TRBJ1-6, with 7 positions matching TRBD1. Germline trimming cut 2 bases from V and 7 bases from J; bases unmatched to any gene: 9. The V gene's germline CDR1 is SGHNT and CDR2 YYREEE (reference sequence). This CDR3 is built from 16 residues. Here the CDR3 reads CASSFLMGQLNSPLHF. CDR3 in DNA: TGTGCCAGCAGCTTTTTGATGGGACAGCTCAATTCACCCCTCCACTTT. Combining the CDR3 with reference TRBV5-4 and TRBJ1-6 gives the whole variable domain ETGVTQSPTHLIKTRGQQVTLRCSSQSGHNTVSWYQQALGQGPQFIFQYYREEENGRGNFPPRFSGLQFPNYSSELNVNALELDDSALYLCASSFLMGQLNSPLHFGNGTRLTVT.

The V call is TRBV29-1, the J call TRBJ1-1; the D is unclear. V gave up 4 bases and J gave up 2 bases, with 11 bases separating them. This CDR3 has 13 residues. CDR1 is SQVTM, CDR2 ANQGSEA, per germline. The CDR3 is CSVAALANTEAFF. DNA of the CDR3: TGCAGCGTTGCTGCGCTAGCTAACACTGAAGCTTTCTTT.

The J gene is TRBJ2-3, the V gene TRBV28, with a tentative D call TRBD1 (5 bases). The germline gives CDR1 MDHEN, CDR2 SYDVKM. The length of the CDR3 is 14 residues. V was trimmed by 2 bases and J by 4 bases, leaving 10 bases between them. CDR3 nucleotide sequence: TGTGCCAGCAGTTTACAGGGAAAGGCAGATACGCAGTATTTT. Protein sequence: CASSLQGKADTQYF. Full variable domain (rest looked up from reference TRBV28 and TRBJ2-3): DVKVTQSSRYLVKRTGEKVFLECVQDMDHENMFWYRQDPGLGLRLIYFSYDVKMKEKGDIPEGYSVSREKKERFSLILESASTNQTSMYLCASSLQGKADTQYFGPGTRLTVL.

The chain uses TRBV27 and TRBJ2-1; tentative D call: TRBD2 (6 bases). Germline assignment: CDR1 MNHEY and CDR2 SMNVEV (reference sequence). The V and J ends lost 3 bases and 5 bases respectively, with 11 bases between them. The CDR3 covers 14 residues. The chain's CDR3 is CASSFTGTHNEQFF. CDR3 in DNA: TGTGCCAGCAGTTTCACCGGGACTCACAATGAGCAGTTCTTC.

This CDR3 reads CASSSRTSGYNEQFF. In DNA, the CDR3 is TGTGCCAGCAGCTCCCGGACTAGCGGCTACAATGAGCAGTTCTTC. The chain recombines TRBV7-2 with TRBJ2-1, with 10 bases that match TRBD2. The J segment lost 3 bases and the V segment lost 4 bases, leaving 3 bases of the junction unmatched. CDR1 is SGHTA and CDR2 is FQGNSA in the germline V gene. The CDR3 runs 15 residues.

The CDR3 is CASSQNRAGEAFF. CDR3 coding DNA: TGTGCCAGCAGCCAAAACAGGGCAGGGGAAGCTTTCTTT. The V gene is TRBV11-3, the J gene TRBJ1-1, with D tentatively TRBD1 (6 bases). There are 13 residues in the CDR3. V lost 5 bases and J 8 bases, leaving 15 bases between the germline ends. CDR1 is SGHNT and CDR2 is YENEEA in the germline V gene.

V usage is TRBV11-3 and J usage is TRBJ2-5, with 10 bases lining up with TRBD2. Germline V gene lookup returns CDR1 SGHNT and CDR2 YENEEA. CDR3 length: 16 residues. The trim removed 0 bases at V and 5 bases at J, leaving 6 bases unmatched. The CDR3, as DNA: TGTGCCAGCAGCTTAGATCTGCTAGCGGGAGATGAGACCCAGTACTTC. Translation: CASSLDLLAGDETQYF.

V gene TRBV6-5 combines with J gene TRBJ1-6, with 9 bases fitting TRBD1. J lost 9 bases, V lost 5 bases, and 5 bases had no gene match. Germline-derived CDR1 and CDR2 are MNHEY and SVGAGI. The CDR3 length is 14 residues. The CDR3 bases are TGTGCCAGCAGTCTACAGGGGGCACTTTCACCCCTCCACTTT. Its protein is CASSLQGALSPLHF.

V is TRBV15 and J is TRBJ1-2; the D gene is possibly TRBD1 (6 bases). Trimming removed 2 bases at V and 4 bases at J, with 8 bases between. CDR1 is LNHNV and CDR2 is YYDKDF in the germline V gene (reference sequence). The length of the CDR3 is 13 residues. The CDR3 sequence: CATSRQGRYGYTF. CDR3 bases: TGTGCCACCAGCAGACAGGGGCGCTATGGCTACACCTTC.

The genes are TRBV28 and TRBJ2-2; 7 positions agree with TRBD1. The junction had 7 bases not matched to a gene; V was cut back by 7 bases and J by 2 bases. Germline lookup yields CDR1 MDHEN and CDR2 SYDVKM. This CDR3 has 15 residues. CDR3 in DNA: TGTGCCAGCACCCCGGGACAGCCCAACACCGGGGAGCTGTTTTTT. Translating it yields CASTPGQPNTGELFF.

This clone was seen more than once but under ten times. The chain uses TRBV7-9 and TRBJ2-1, with 7 bases fitting TRBD2. Germline V gene data show CDR1 as SEHNR and CDR2 as FQNEAQ (reference sequence). The length of the CDR3 is 16 residues. Germline trimming cut 1 base from V and 1 base from J; bases unmatched to any gene: 4. CDR3 loop: CASSLGPAGSYNEQFF. CDR3 bases: TGTGCCAGCAGCTTAGGGCCAGCGGGGTCCTACAATGAGCAGTTCTTC.

The V gene is TRBV5-4, the J gene TRBJ2-3; D perhaps matches TRBD1 (6 bases). Germline V gene lookup returns CDR1 SGHNT and CDR2 YYREEE (reference sequence). Deletions cut 9 bases from V and 2 bases from J, with 16 bases between. This CDR3 region has 14 residues. This CDR3 reads CATMDSTFTDTQYF. CDR3 DNA sequence: TGTGCCACAATGGACAGTACCTTCACAGATACGCAGTATTTT. Combining the CDR3 with reference TRBV5-4 and TRBJ2-3 gives the whole variable domain ETGVTQSPTHLIKTRGQQVTLRCSSQSGHNTVSWYQQALGQGPQFIFQYYREEENGRGNFPPRFSGLQFPNYSSELNVNALELDDSALYLCATMDSTFTDTQYFGPGTRLTVL.

This chain uses TRBV30 with TRBJ1-2, with D unresolved. Trimming shortened V by 4 bases and J by 4 bases, and 10 bases separated the two germline ends. The germline CDR1 and CDR2 sequences are GTSNPN and SVGIG (reference sequence). The CDR3 is 12 amino acids. CDR3 sequence reads: CAWTASSYGYTF. The CDR3 DNA is TGTGCCTGGACAGCCTCTAGCTATGGCTACACCTTC.

The rearrangement uses TRBV28 and TRBJ2-5, with 9 bases that match TRBD1. The trim removed 6 bases at V and 4 bases at J, leaving 12 bases unmatched. The CDR3 totals 16 residues. Germline CDR1 MDHEN, CDR2 SYDVKM. The CDR3 is CASSLQVQGARETQYF. For the CDR3, the DNA is TGTGCCAGCAGCCTACAAGTACAGGGGGCGCGAGAGACCCAGTACTTC.

J is TRBJ1-5 and V is TRBV24-1; D not certain. The V gene's germline CDR1 is KGHDR and CDR2 SFDVKD. There are 20 residues in the CDR3. V was shortened by 4 bases and J by 3 bases, with 27 bases between the two germline ends. The CDR3, as DNA: TGTGCCACCAGTGACCCCGCCGCCAGGCATCCTCTCCCACACAATCAGCCCCAGCATTTT. Its translation: CATSDPAARHPLPHNQPQHF.

The chain employs TRBV19 and TRBJ2-6; no clear D. V lost 1 base, J lost 4 bases, and 17 bases lay in between. The CDR3 contains 18 residues. Germline V gives CDR1 LNHDA, CDR2 SQIVND (reference sequence). The CDR3 spells CASSIGALGPGGANVLTF. CDR3 bases: TGTGCCAGTAGTATAGGGGCTCTTGGTCCTGGAGGGGCCAACGTCCTGACTTTC.

The chain is built from TRBV28 and TRBJ1-3; D uncertain. Germline V gene lookup returns CDR1 MDHEN and CDR2 SYDVKM. This CDR3 comprises 12 residues. The germline V and J ends were trimmed by 6 bases and 4 bases, with 7 bases remaining between them. CDR3 nucleotides: TGTGCCAGCAGGAGCGGGGGAAACACCATATATTTT. Its translation is CASRSGGNTIYF.

The V call is TRBV6-5, the J call TRBJ1-1, with 7 bases aligning to TRBD1. This CDR3 is 13 amino acids long. The J segment lost 5 bases and the V segment lost 6 bases, leaving 6 bases of the junction unmatched. In germline, CDR1 is MNHEY, CDR2 SVGAGI. CDR3 nucleotides: TGTGCCAGCAGCGACAGGGCCTCGACTGAAGCTTTCTTT. Residues: CASSDRASTEAFF.

V is TRBV28 and J is TRBJ2-7; 9 nucleotides align to TRBD1. The J segment lost 7 bases and the V segment lost 8 bases, leaving 12 bases of the junction unmatched. The germline gives CDR1 MDHEN, CDR2 SYDVKM. The CDR3 loop spans 14 amino acids. In nucleotides, the CDR3 is TGTGCCAGCCGAGGGACAGGGTTGAGAAGGGAGCAGTACTTC. Protein: CASRGTGLRREQYF.

The sample holds one count of this clone. This chain uses TRBV28 with TRBJ1-2; D unclear. Looked up from germline, CDR1 is MDHEN and CDR2 is SYDVKM. V lost 3 bases to trimming and J lost 8 bases, with 13 bases between them. The CDR3 consists of 13 residues. The CDR3 region is CASSFEVIRGYTF. The CDR3 DNA sequence: TGTGCCAGCAGTTTTGAGGTAATACGGGGCTACACCTTC.